A selection of T cell receptor beta chains follows, all from one sample in a study of T cell responses to AZD1222 COVID-19 vaccine. Using immunoSEQ multiplex PCR, the repertoire was profiled, and TCRdb retains in-frame clones only, with some absent. The repertoire includes more than 150,000 clones, 94% of them detected once, and roughly 1.7% sits in the top ten. Sequencing used peripheral blood, obtained 28 days after the second AZD1222 dose. Source of these receptors: an adult who received the AZD1222 COVID-19 vaccine. CDR3s include the opening cysteine and the closing phenylalanine or tryptophan. Each record gives: V gene, CDR3 protein.

TRBV11-3 | CASSLRDRGKNEQFF
TRBV11-1 | CASRSGTGPQETQYF
TRBV28 | CASRDGGRGIGELFF
TRBV28 | CASRLAGRYEQYF
TRBV6-5 | CASKELAGASGTQYF
TRBV2 | CASADIGYDYEQYF
TRBV5-6 | CASSLPYQETQYF
TRBV7-2 | CASSLALKQPQHF
TRBV14 | CASSRWDLIYEQYF
TRBV30 | CAWSVGYGYTF
TRBV3-1/TRBV3-2 | CASSQADREAFF
TRBV3-1/TRBV3-2 | CASSHLQSSYEQYF
TRBV28 | CASSLVQAGGAFF
TRBV28 | CASSFSGGSYEQYF
TRBV19 | CASSMRGEELFF
TRBV6-5 | CASRNGEARHGELFF
TRBV29-1 | CSVGSLGQPQHF
TRBV2 | CASGPDRPSTGELFF
TRBV9 | CASSEGGTTNTEAFF
TRBV6-6 | CASSRESVQPQHF
TRBV6-4 | CASSILRGEKLFF
TRBV19 | CATGTGRSGANVLTF
TRBV5-4 | CASSRQAYYGYTF
TRBV7-8 | CQSEGGYNSPLHF
TRBV24-1 | CATSDVAGVYNEQFF
TRBV4-3 | CASSPGFFGPGANVLTF
TRBV7-9 | CASSSSAADQHF
TRBV28 | CASRPQGTYEQYF
TRBV9 | CASSHGTGEQYF
TRBV28 | CASSPAGVSYNEQFF
TRBV12-5 | CASGLPSTDTQYF
TRBV3-1/TRBV3-2 | CASSQDWGSSTDTQYF
TRBV18 | CASSPLGGDTEAFF
TRBV18 | CASSLFSGTLATEAFF
TRBV7-9 | CASSFARGHYGYTF
TRBV6-1 | CASSGAGGNQPQHF
TRBV19 | CASTGGIRGKGEKLFF
TRBV5-1 | CASSFYVLAPLANYGYTF
TRBV6-5 | CASNSASSGTEAFF
TRBV18 | CASSPGLSNEKLFF
TRBV13 | CASSRYSGRALGDTQYF
TRBV7-6 | CASSSFPKNRQGEREKLFF
TRBV28 | CASSYGMGNLGQYF
TRBV12-5 | CASGEEAGLDEQYF
TRBV7-2 | CASSFRTNEKLFF
TRBV10-3 | CAIRITAGNTEAFF
TRBV4-1 | CASSQLTSGRPNEQFF
TRBV7-2 | CASSLNNFATNEKLFF